Each of the 23 T cell receptor beta chains below was sequenced from the same sample in a study of shared clonotypes between healthy human individuals. The method was immunoSEQ multiplex PCR; TCRdb's version includes in-frame clones alone and lacks a portion of them. The sample carries 1.5 million to 2.5 million clones, approximately 94% recorded once. Terminally differentiated effector memory CD45RA+ cells were excluded by CCR7 positive selection of CD45RO-negative cells. Input material: naive CD8+ T cells sorted from blood. The receptors were gathered from a man aged 18 to 30 in good health.

J is TRBJ2-7 and V is TRBV7-2; D might be TRBD1 or TRBD2, each matching 6 bases. This CDR3 spans 15 amino acids. Deletions cut 5 bases from V and 0 bases from J, with 14 bases between. Germline loops: CDR1 SGHTA, CDR2 FQGNSA. The CDR3 spells CASSRSWGASYEQYF. The DNA of the CDR3 is TGTGCCAGCAGCCGCAGTTGGGGGGCCTCCTACGAGCAGTACTTC.

The chain has TRBV5-6 and TRBJ1-1; D is undetermined. CDR3 size: 16 residues. In germline, CDR1 is SGHDT, CDR2 YYEEEE. V lost 1 base and J 6 bases, leaving 19 bases between the germline ends. This chain's CDR3 is CASSLFTGPSGPEAFF. The DNA of the CDR3 is TGTGCCAGCAGCTTGTTCACCGGACCCTCGGGCCCTGAAGCTTTCTTT.

This chain connects TRBV30 to TRBJ2-7; possibly TRBD1 for D (6 bases). V lost 7 bases and J lost 2, with 12 bases in between. CDR3 length: 12 amino acids. The V gene's germline CDR1 is GTSNPN and CDR2 SVGIG (reference sequence). The CDR3: CALAGQTYEQYF. CDR3 bases: TGTGCCTTGGCTGGACAGACCTACGAGCAGTACTTC.

The CDR3 region has the DNA TGCGCCAGCAGCTTGGACCCGGGGCACTGGGAGAATGAGCAGTTCTTC. It yields the protein CASSLDPGHWENEQFF. The rearrangement uses TRBV5-1 and TRBJ2-1; D is tentatively TRBD1 or TRBD2 (5 bases each). Germline CDR1 is SGHRS and CDR2 is YFSETQ. Trimming removed 0 bases from V and 7 bases from J, with 17 bases in between. The CDR3 runs 16 residues.

The chain combines TRBV27 with TRBJ2-7, with unresolved D. There are 15 residues in the CDR3. Germline CDR1 and CDR2: MNHEY and SMNVEV (reference sequence). The ends were cut back, 3 bases at V and 2 bases at J, with 14 bases in the middle. The CDR3 sequence: CASSLSGFLPYEQYF. Here the CDR3 DNA reads TGTGCCAGCAGTTTGTCGGGCTTTCTCCCCTACGAGCAGTACTTC.

This clone was detected once. V usage is TRBV4-1 and J usage is TRBJ1-4; no reliable D call. Trimming took 1 base from V and 0 from J, leaving 6 bases between them. This CDR3 has 15 amino acids. Germline V gives CDR1 MGHRA, CDR2 YSYEKL. CDR3 region: CASSQGHTTNEKLFF. CDR3 bases: TGCGCCAGCAGCCAAGGGCACACAACTAATGAAAAACTGTTTTTT.

A few counts support this clone. The chain links TRBV9 to TRBJ2-2, with 8 bases identical to TRBD2. The CDR3 consists of 14 residues. With 4 bases clipped from V and 7 bases from J, the junction kept 6 bases outside the gene matches. CDR1 is SGDLS and CDR2 is YYNGEE in the germline V gene. The CDR3 region has the DNA TGTGCCAGCAGCCCCGGACTAGCCGGCGGGGAGCTGTTTTTT. It is translated as CASSPGLAGGELFF. The full variable domain, with the rest looked up from reference TRBV9 and TRBJ2-2, is DSGVTQTPKHLITATGQRVTLRCSPRSGDLSVYWYQQSLDQGLQFLIQYYNGEERAKGNILERFSAQQFPDLHSELNLSSLELGDSALYFCASSPGLAGGELFFGEGSRLTVL.

This rearrangement joins TRBV27 to TRBJ2-7; the D call may be TRBD1 or TRBD2 (5 bases each). CDR1 and CDR2 from the germline V gene are MNHEY and SMNVEV (reference sequence). Deletions cut 5 bases from V and 5 bases from J, with 16 bases between. The CDR3 has 14 amino acids. CDR3: CASSLGDAVDEQYF. In DNA, the CDR3 is TGTGCCAGCAGTCTAGGGGACGCCGTCGACGAGCAGTACTTC.

The chain recombines TRBV5-4 with TRBJ2-2; a possible D gene is TRBD2 (7 bases). The CDR3 loop spans 18 amino acids. V shed 0 bases and J shed 4 bases, with 19 bases lying between them. Germline V CDR1 and CDR2: SGHNT, YYREEE (reference sequence). CDR3 sequence (DNA): TGTGCCAGCAGCTTGGCCGGAGGTGGGGGGGCCGGCACCGGGGAGCTGTTTTTT. It codes for CASSLAGGGGAGTGELFF.

The V call is TRBV4-1, the J call TRBJ2-5; TRBD2 matches 9 bases. The germline gives CDR1 MGHRA, CDR2 YSYEKL. V lost 4 bases, J lost 5 bases, and 8 bases stayed unmatched. The CDR3 totals 15 residues. The CDR3 nucleotides read TGCGCCAGCAGCCCCACCGCGGGAGGGGGTGAGACCCAGTACTTC. It codes for CASSPTAGGGETQYF.

The chain employs TRBV6-1 and TRBJ1-1; D might be TRBD1 (5 bases). The V end lost 1 base, the J end lost 0 bases, and 12 bases lay between the germline ends. The CDR3 is 16 amino acids. Germline CDR1 and CDR2: MNHNS and SASEGT. Written as DNA, the CDR3 is TGTGCCAGCAGTGAAGGGACCGGGACGATGAACACTGAAGCTTTCTTT. Protein sequence: CASSEGTGTMNTEAFF.

The chain employs TRBV7-3 and TRBJ2-5; the match to TRBD2 covers 9 bases. V shed 5 bases, J shed 2 bases, and the junction held 6 bases outside the gene matches. Germline V gene data show CDR1 as SGHTA and CDR2 as FQGTGA. This CDR3 is built from 15 residues. The CDR3 DNA reads TGTGCCAGCAGCCACGGGACTAGCTTGCAAGAGACCCAGTACTTC. Translating it yields CASSHGTSLQETQYF.

This clone is a singleton in its sample. This rearrangement joins TRBV4-1 to TRBJ2-7; no reliable D call. The CDR3 is made up of 15 amino acids. Germline loops: CDR1 MGHRA, CDR2 YSYEKL. Trimming removed 3 bases from V and 0 bases from J, with 12 bases in between. The CDR3 DNA follows: TGCGCCAGCAGCCACGACAAGGGTGGCTCCTACGAGCAGTACTTC. Protein: CASSHDKGGSYEQYF.

On this clone itself: Other DNA sequences in the sample encode the same CDR3. J is TRBJ1-5 and V is TRBV7-6; unclear D gene. CDR3 size: 13 residues. V lost 1 base and J 6 bases, leaving 7 bases between the germline ends. CDR1 SGHVS and CDR2 FNYEAQ come from the germline V gene. CDR3 in amino acids: CASSLGIGQPQHF. In DNA, the CDR3 is TGTGCCAGCAGCTTAGGAATCGGTCAGCCCCAGCATTTT.

The rearrangement uses TRBV13 and TRBJ1-3; D is undetermined. The V gene lost 2 bases and the J gene lost 2 bases, with 10 bases spanning the gap. Germline CDR1 PRHDT, CDR2 FYEKMQ (reference sequence). The CDR3 is made up of 15 amino acids. The CDR3 reads CASSLMAVAGNTIYF. The CDR3 DNA sequence: TGTGCCAGCAGCTTAATGGCCGTGGCTGGAAACACCATATATTTT.

The J gene is TRBJ2-7, the V gene TRBV7-9; TRBD1 is a possible D gene (6 bases). The CDR3 has 14 amino acids. V shed 5 bases and J shed 5 bases, with 16 bases lying between them. Germline lookup yields CDR1 SEHNR and CDR2 FQNEAQ (reference sequence). CDR3 amino acids: CASSPTRDINEQYF. CDR3 DNA: TGTGCCAGCAGCCCCACCCGGGACATCAACGAGCAGTACTTC. The entire variable domain, with the rest obtained from reference TRBV7-9 and TRBJ2-7, is as follows: DTGVSQNPRHKITKRGQNVTFRCDPISEHNRLYWYRQTLGQGPEFLTYFQNEAQLEKSRLLSDRFSAERPKGSFSTLEIQRTEQGDSAMYLCASSPTRDINEQYFGPGTRLTVT.

This chain's CDR3 is CASSLEAAPELDTQYF. CDR3 in DNA: TGTGCCAGCAGCTTAGAAGCGGCCCCAGAGTTGGATACGCAGTATTTT. V is TRBV7-8 and J is TRBJ2-3; D may be TRBD2 (5 bases). Deletions cut 1 base from V and 6 bases from J, with 17 bases between. The CDR3 has 16 amino acids. The V gene's germline CDR1 is SGHVS and CDR2 FQNEAQ.

V and J are TRBV4-1 and TRBJ2-7; D gene unclear. This CDR3 region has 15 residues. Germline V CDR1 and CDR2: MGHRA, YSYEKL. The ends were cut back, 1 base at V and 0 bases at J, with 10 bases in the middle. The DNA for the CDR3 is TGCGCCAGCAGCCAAGTCCGGGTGAGCTCCTACGAGCAGTACTTC. Its translation: CASSQVRVSSYEQYF.

This clone occurred once. CDR3 DNA: TGTGCCAGCAGCTTAGGAGGGCTTGGCACTGAAGCTTTCTTT. Its protein is CASSLGGLGTEAFF. The chain is built from TRBV7-8 and TRBJ1-1; D gene uncertain. The CDR3 is made up of 14 amino acids. Germline loops: CDR1 SGHVS, CDR2 FQNEAQ. With 1 base removed from V and 4 bases from J, the gap between germline ends came to 10 bases.

V is TRBV28 and J is TRBJ1-5; D is uncertain. CDR1 and CDR2 (germline): MDHEN, SYDVKM. V gave up 3 bases and J gave up 6 bases, with 24 bases separating them. The CDR3 is 18 amino acids. The DNA of the CDR3 is TGTGCCAGCAGTTTTTACGGACCGGAAAAAAGTTCGGGTCAGCCCCAGCATTTT. Encoded protein: CASSFYGPEKSSGQPQHF.

V gene TRBV9 combines with J gene TRBJ2-7; the D is unclear. Trimming shortened V by 4 bases and J by 1 base, and 9 bases separated the two germline ends. Germline lookup yields CDR1 SGDLS and CDR2 YYNGEE. This CDR3 comprises 13 residues. The CDR3 region is CASSLDGSYEQYF. The CDR3 region has the DNA TGTGCCAGCAGCCTCGACGGATCCTACGAGCAGTACTTC.

The CDR3 bases are TGTGCCAGCTCACCCACAGCCGATAAACCTCACTCCTACGAGCAGTACTTC. It translates to CASSPTADKPHSYEQYF. The chain couples TRBV18 to TRBJ2-7; D uncertain. This CDR3 is 17 amino acids long. Germline V lookup: CDR1 KGHSH, CDR2 LQKENI. With 3 bases removed from V and 0 bases from J, the gap between germline ends came to 18 bases.

In the case of this clone: Other DNA sequences in the sample encode the same CDR3. The chain employs TRBV11-3 and TRBJ2-7, with unresolved D. The V end was cut by 1 base, the J end by 4 bases, with 8 bases between. The V gene's germline CDR1 is SGHNT and CDR2 YENEEA. The CDR3 spans 13 residues. Written as DNA, the CDR3 is TGTGCCAGCAGCTTAGGTCGAGGATACGAGCAGTACTTC. Its protein product is CASSLGRGYEQYF. The full variable domain, rest sourced from reference TRBV11-3 and TRBJ2-7, is EAGVVQSPRYKIIEKKQPVAFWCNPISGHNTLYWYLQNLGQGPELLIRYENEEAVDDSQLPKDRFSAERLKGVDSTLKIQPAELGDSAVYLCASSLGRGYEQYFGPGTRLTVT.